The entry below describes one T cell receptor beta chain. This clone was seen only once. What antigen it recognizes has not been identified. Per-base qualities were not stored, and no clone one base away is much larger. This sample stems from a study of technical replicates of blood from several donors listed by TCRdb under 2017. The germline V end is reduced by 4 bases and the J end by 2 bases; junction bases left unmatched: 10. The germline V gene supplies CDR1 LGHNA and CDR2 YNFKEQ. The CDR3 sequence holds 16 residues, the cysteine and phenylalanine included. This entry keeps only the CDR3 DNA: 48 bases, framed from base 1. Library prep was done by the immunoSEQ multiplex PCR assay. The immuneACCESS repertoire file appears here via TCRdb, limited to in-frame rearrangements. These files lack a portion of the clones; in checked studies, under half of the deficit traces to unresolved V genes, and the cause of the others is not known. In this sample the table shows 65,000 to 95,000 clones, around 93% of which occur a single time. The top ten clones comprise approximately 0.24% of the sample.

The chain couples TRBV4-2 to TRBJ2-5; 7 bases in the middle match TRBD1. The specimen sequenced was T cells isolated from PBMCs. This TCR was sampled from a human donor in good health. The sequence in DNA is TGTGCCAGCAGCCCCCTAGGGGGCGGAAAACAAGAGACCCAGTACTTC. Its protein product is CASSPLGGGKQETQYF.